Reported below is one T cell receptor beta chain. Its specificity is unknown. Treatment: approximately 10-day PBMC culture with coronavirus spike peptide pools or control peptides (ViraFEST assay). This specimen belongs to a study of vaccination and CD4 T cells after COVID-19. Across the whole study: The authors exposed cells to overlapping spike peptides derived from SARS-CoV-2, HCoV-NL63, HCoV-OC43 and HCoV-229E.

Germline V lookup: CDR1 SGHNT, CDR2 YYREEE (reference sequence). The CDR3 is made up of 16 amino acids. With 1 base clipped from V and 3 bases from J, the junction kept 6 bases outside the gene matches. Once obtained from cultured CD4+ T cells, the DNA was sequenced using the Oncomine TCR Beta short-read assay. TCRdb used MiXCR to reprocess the PCR reads, holding one entry per CDR3 protein. The sample holds around 15,000 distinct CDR3 sequences; around 72% are singletons and the top ten take around a tenth. This specimen was CD4+ T cells from blood, cultured in vitro, taken after SARS-CoV-2 vaccination. V gene TRBV5-4 combines with J gene TRBJ2-3; 9 nucleotides align to TRBD2. The receptor was isolated from a human donor who received a COVID-19 vaccine. In DNA form, the CDR3 reads TGTGCCAGCAGCTTGACAGCGGGGGGCGAAACAGATACGCAGTATTTT. It specifies CASSLTAGGETDTQYF.